This T cell receptor beta chain is from a study of T cells in localized non-small cell lung cancer. Germline V gene data show CDR1 as LNHNV and CDR2 as YYDKDF (reference sequence). The CDR3 has 14 residues. V was trimmed by 3 bases and J by 1 base, leaving 7 bases between them. The protocol was immunoSEQ multiplex PCR, while the TCRdb copy is restricted to in-frame clones and leaves out a portion. Here the sample spans 20,000 to 30,000 clones, under 95% being singletons. The material sequenced was peripheral blood, taken before any cancer treatment. The genes are TRBV15 and TRBJ2-4; D not resolved. The TCR sequence derives from a man aged 40 to 69 with stage III squamous cell lung carcinoma. Written as DNA, the CDR3 is TGTGCCACCAGCAGGGGCGTGGCCAAAAACATTCAGTACTTC. This codes for CATSRGVAKNIQYF.